In its sample, the clone carrying this T cell receptor beta chain was seen many times. Its antigen is currently unknown. This entry is derived from a study of CD8+CD57+ T cells in acquired aplastic anemia. On the study more broadly: An average of 3.2 ug of DNA was obtained from sorted CD4+ and CD8+ cells. Study-level points and caveats: Shared by patients and controls, 25 to 30 CD8+ CDR3s were abundant in patients. CD8+ Simpson's diversity showed no significant patient-control difference.

Trimming removed 5 bases from V and 3 bases from J; junction bases left unmatched: 5. The CDR3 sequence is 15 residues long. In germline, CDR1 is SGHAT, CDR2 FQNNGV. By flow cytometry, patients selected for sequencing had shown an expansion of CD8+CD57+ cells. All patients had severe acquired aplastic anemia. The template for TCR beta VDJ and CDR3 sequence profiling was genomic DNA. TCRdb re-derived calls from the reads in MiXCR, one entry per CDR3 protein. The profile shows about 160,000 distinct CDR3 sequences, roughly 50% of them singletons. What was sequenced was sorted CD4+, CD8+, or CD8+CD57+ T cells (not recorded which) from PBMCs. The gene calls are TRBV11-2 and TRBJ1-2; 11 bases map to TRBD1. This sequence was found in a human donor with aplastic anemia. DNA for the CDR3: TGTGCCAGCAGCCCGTGGACAGGGGGCGACTATGGCTACACCTTC. It encodes CASSPWTGGDYGYTF.